This TCR beta chain was sequenced in a study of TIL therapy for anti-PD-1-resistant metastatic lung cancer. Specified time point: pre-treatment sample, taken before nivolumab and TIL therapy. CDR1 is DFQATT and CDR2 is SNEGSKA in the germline V gene (reference sequence). V was shortened by 6 bases and J by 13 bases, with 15 bases between the two germline ends. This CDR3 comprises 11 residues. This was the immunoSEQ v3 assay. Each library reached roughly 1.9 million read pairs, or about 5-6.5 million at deep level. TCRdb's copy holds only in-frame clones and misses some; the assay was immunoSEQ multiplex PCR. The data show about 15,000 clones, approximately 85% seen once.

The chain uses TRBV20-1 and TRBJ1-4; D gene ambiguous. The sample in question was blood, obtained at baseline. This TCR came from a person aged 25 to 79 with non-small cell lung cancer. The CDR3 is CSATEIGPLFF. CDR3 DNA: TGCAGTGCCACAGAAATAGGGCCACTGTTTTTT.